Listed below are T cell receptor beta chains from one sample, sequenced in a study of shared clonotypes between healthy human individuals. The method was immunoSEQ multiplex PCR; TCRdb's version includes in-frame clones alone and lacks a portion of them. The sample records more than 2 million clones, roughly 95% being singletons. The sequenced sample consisted of naive CD8+ T cells from PBMCs. Receptors were obtained from a man between 18 and 35 years old in good health. Some clones in this sample may be carry-over from other donors' samples. CDR3s include the opening cysteine and the closing phenylalanine or tryptophan. The D gene is left open where the match is weak. Not every row has a clone size; where given, it reads once, few, many or a size class.

TRBD1,TRBV14,-,TRBJ1-2,TGTGCCAGCAGCCCGGGACAGGGGGCATCCTATGGCTACACCTTC,CASSPGQGASYGYTF
TRBD1,TRBV25-1,-,TRBJ1-2,TGTGCCAGCAGTATCGGGACAGCCCTCTTCTATGGCTACACCTTC,CASSIGTALFYGYTF
-,TRBV27,once,TRBJ2-7,TGTGCCAGCAGTTTGCACTACAACTCTTACGAGCAGTACTTC,CASSLHYNSYEQYF
-,TRBV5-4,-,TRBJ2-1,TGTGCCAGCAGCTTGAAAGCGCGCTCCTACAATGAGCAGTTCTTC,CASSLKARSYNEQFF
TRBD1,TRBV18,once,TRBJ2-6,TGTGCCAGCTCAGAGACAGGGGGCCGGAGCTCTGGGGCCAACGTCCTGACTTTC,CASSETGGRSSGANVLTF
-,TRBV27,once,TRBJ2-1,TGTGCCAGCAGTCTGCAGGACAGTCGATACAATGAGCAGTTCTTC,CASSLQDSRYNEQFF
-,TRBV15,-,TRBJ2-7,TGTGCCACCAGCAGAGTGGGGGCGGGGTACGAGCAGTACTTC,CATSRVGAGYEQYF
-,TRBV27,-,TRBJ2-7,TGTGCCAGCAGTTTACGGGGCTTCTCCTACGAGCAGTACTTC,CASSLRGFSYEQYF
-,TRBV6-1,-,TRBJ1-2,TGTGCCAGCAGTGAAGCGCGGTTGCCCTTCTATGGCTACACCTTC,CASSEARLPFYGYTF
-,TRBV28,-,TRBJ2-1,TGTGCCAGCAGTTTGCCGAGGGTTTCGGACAATGAGCAGTTCTTC,CASSLPRVSDNEQFF